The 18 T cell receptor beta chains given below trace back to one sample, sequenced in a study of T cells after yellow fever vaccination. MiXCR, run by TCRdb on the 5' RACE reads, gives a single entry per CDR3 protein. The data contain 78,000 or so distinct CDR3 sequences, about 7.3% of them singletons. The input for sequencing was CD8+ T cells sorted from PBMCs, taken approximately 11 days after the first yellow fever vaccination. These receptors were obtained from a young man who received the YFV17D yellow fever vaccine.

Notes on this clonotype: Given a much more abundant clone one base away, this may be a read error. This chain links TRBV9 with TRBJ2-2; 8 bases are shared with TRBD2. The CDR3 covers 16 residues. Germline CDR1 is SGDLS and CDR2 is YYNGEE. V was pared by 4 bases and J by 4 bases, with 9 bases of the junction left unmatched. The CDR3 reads CASSSESGGRTGELFF. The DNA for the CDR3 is TGTGCCAGCAGCTCCGAATCGGGGGGGCGCACCGGGGAGCTGTTTTTT.

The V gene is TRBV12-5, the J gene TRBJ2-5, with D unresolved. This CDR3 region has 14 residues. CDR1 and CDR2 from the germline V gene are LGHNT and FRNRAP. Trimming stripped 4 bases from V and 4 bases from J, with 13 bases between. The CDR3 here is CASGSEVNRETQYF. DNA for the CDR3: TGTGCTAGTGGTTCAGAAGTTAACCGAGAGACCCAGTACTTC. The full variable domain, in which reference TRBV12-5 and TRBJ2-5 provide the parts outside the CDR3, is DARVTQTPRHKVTEMGQEVTMRCQPILGHNTVFWYRQTMMQGLELLAYFRNRAPLDDSGMPKDRFSAEMPDATLATLKIQPSEPRDSAVYFCASGSEVNRETQYFGPGTRLLVL.

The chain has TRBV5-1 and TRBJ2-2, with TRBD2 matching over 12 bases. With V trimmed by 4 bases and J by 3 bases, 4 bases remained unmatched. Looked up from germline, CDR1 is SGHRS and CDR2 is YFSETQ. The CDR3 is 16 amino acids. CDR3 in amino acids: CASSIGLAGYTGELFF. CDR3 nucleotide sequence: TGCGCCAGCAGCATCGGACTAGCGGGGTACACCGGGGAGCTGTTTTTT.

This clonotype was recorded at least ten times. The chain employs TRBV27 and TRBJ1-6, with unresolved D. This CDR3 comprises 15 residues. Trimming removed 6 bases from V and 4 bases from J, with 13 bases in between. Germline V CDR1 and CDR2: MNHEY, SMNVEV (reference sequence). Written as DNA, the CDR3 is TGTGCCAGCAGGCGGGGATTGGGGTATAATTCACCCCTCCACTTT. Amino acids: CASRRGLGYNSPLHF.

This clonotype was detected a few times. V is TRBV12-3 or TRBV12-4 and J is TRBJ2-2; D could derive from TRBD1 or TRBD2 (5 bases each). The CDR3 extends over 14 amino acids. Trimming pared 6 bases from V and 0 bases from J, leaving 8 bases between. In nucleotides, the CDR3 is TGTGCCAGCAGGGGGGAACCGAACACCGGGGAGCTGTTTTTT. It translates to CASRGEPNTGELFF.

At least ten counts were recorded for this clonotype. The DNA of the CDR3 is TGCAGTGCTAGCGGGGGGTTCGAGCAGTACTTC. It yields the protein CSASGGFEQYF. This chain uses TRBV20-1 with TRBJ2-7; TRBD2 aligns across 7 bases. V lost 3 bases and J lost 6; bases outside the gene matches: 2. CDR1 is DFQATT, CDR2 SNEGSKA, per germline (reference sequence). This CDR3 is built from 11 residues.

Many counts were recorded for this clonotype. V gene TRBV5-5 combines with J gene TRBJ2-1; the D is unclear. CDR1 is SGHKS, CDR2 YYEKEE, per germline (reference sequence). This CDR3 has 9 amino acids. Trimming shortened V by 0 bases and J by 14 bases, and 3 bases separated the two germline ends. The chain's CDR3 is CASSLGEFF. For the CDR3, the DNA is TGTGCCAGCAGCTTGGGTGAGTTCTTC.

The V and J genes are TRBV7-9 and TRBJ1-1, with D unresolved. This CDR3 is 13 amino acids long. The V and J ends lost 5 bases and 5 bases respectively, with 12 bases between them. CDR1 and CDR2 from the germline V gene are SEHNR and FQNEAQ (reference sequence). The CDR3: CASSGGRRTEAFF. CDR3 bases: TGTGCCAGCAGCGGTGGACGGAGGACTGAAGCTTTCTTT.

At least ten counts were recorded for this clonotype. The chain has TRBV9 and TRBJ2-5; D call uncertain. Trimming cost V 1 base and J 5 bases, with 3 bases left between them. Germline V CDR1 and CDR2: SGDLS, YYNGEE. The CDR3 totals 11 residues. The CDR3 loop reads CASSVSETQYF. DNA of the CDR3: TGTGCCAGCAGCGTATCGGAGACCCAGTACTTC.

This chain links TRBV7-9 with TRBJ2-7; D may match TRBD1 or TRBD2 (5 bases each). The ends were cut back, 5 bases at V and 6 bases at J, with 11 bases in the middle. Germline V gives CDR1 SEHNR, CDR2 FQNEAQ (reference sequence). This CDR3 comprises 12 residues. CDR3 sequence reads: CASSIGTPEQYV. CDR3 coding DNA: TGTGCCAGCAGCATCGGGACGCCCGAGCAGTACGTC.

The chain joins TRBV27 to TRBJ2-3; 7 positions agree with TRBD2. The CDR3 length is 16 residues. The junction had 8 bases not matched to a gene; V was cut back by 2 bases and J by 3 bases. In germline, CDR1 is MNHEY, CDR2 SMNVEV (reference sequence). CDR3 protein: CASSLNLGGKTDTQYF. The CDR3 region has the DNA TGTGCCAGCAGTTTAAACCTCGGGGGGAAAACAGATACGCAGTATTTT.

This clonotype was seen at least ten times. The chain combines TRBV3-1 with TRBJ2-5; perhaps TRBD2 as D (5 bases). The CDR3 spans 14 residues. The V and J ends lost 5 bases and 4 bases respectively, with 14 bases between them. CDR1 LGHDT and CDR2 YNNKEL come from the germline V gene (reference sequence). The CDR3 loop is CASSFPDGGETQYF. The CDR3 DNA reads TGTGCCAGCAGCTTCCCGGACGGAGGAGAGACCCAGTACTTC.

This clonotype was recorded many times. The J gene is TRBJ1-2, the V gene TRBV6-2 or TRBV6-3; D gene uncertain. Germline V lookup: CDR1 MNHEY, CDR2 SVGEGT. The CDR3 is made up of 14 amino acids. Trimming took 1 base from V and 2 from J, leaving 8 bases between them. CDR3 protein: CASSYLEGNYGYTF. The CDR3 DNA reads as TGTGCCAGCAGTTACTTGGAGGGCAACTATGGCTACACCTTC.

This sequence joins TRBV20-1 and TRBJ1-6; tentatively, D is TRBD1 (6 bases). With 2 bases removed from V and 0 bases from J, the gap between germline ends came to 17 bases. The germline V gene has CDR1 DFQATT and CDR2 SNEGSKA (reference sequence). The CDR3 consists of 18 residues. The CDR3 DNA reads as TGCAGTGCTAGATCCTGGGACACCTTGAGCTCCTATAATTCACCCCTCCACTTT. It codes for CSARSWDTLSSYNSPLHF.

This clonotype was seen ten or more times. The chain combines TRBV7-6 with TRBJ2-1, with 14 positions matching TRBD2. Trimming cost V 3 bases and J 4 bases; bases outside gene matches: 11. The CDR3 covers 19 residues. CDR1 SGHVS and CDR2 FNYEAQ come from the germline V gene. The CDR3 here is CASSLGPRLAGGMYNEQFF. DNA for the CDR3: TGTGCCAGCAGCTTGGGGCCCCGACTAGCGGGGGGGATGTACAATGAGCAGTTCTTC.

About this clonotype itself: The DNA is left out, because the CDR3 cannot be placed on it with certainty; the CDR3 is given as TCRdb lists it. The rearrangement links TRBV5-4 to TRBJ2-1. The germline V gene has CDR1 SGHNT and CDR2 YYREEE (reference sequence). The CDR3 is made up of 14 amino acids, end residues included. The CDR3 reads CASSFGPGDNEQFF.

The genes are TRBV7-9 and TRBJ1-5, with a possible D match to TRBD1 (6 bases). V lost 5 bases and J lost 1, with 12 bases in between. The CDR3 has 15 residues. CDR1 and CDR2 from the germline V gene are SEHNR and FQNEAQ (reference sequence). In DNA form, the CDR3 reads TGTGCCAGCAGCGGAGGGGGGGGCAGCAATCAGCCCCAGCATTTT. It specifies CASSGGGGSNQPQHF.

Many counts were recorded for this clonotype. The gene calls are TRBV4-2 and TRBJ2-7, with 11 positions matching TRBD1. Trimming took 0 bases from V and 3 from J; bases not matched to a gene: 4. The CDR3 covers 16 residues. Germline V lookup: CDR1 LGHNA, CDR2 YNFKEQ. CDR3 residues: CASSQDRGTGGYEQYF. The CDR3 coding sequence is TGTGCCAGCAGCCAAGATAGGGGGACAGGGGGCTACGAGCAGTACTTC.